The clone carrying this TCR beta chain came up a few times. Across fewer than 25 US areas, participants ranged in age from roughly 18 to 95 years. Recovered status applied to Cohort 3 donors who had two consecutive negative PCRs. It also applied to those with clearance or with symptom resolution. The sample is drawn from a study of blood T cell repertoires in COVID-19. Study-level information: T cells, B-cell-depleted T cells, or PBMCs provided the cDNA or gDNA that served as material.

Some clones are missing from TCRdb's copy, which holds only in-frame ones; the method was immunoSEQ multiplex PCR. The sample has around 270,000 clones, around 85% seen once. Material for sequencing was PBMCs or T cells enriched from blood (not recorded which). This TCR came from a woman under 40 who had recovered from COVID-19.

CDR3 DNA: TGTGCCAGCAGCCCCGGGACAGTTCACCCCTACGAGCAGTACTTC. It codes for CASSPGTVHPYEQYF. The V and J genes are TRBV9 and TRBJ2-7; 7 bases fit TRBD1. Germline trimming cut 4 bases from V and 2 bases from J; bases unmatched to any gene: 9. Germline V gives CDR1 SGDLS, CDR2 YYNGEE. The CDR3 is made up of 15 amino acids.